This is a list of T cell receptor beta chains from one sample in a study of blood T cells in healthy people across ages. MiXCR, run by TCRdb on the 5' RACE reads, gives a single entry per CDR3 protein. The data hold some 900,000 distinct CDR3 sequences, with around 49% observed a single time. Sequencing input: blood. These receptors were collected from a man younger than 40 in good health. The CDR3 runs from the conserved cysteine through the conserved F or W. The D gene is left open where the match is weak. Not every row has a clone size; where given, it reads once, few, many or a size class.

>12|TRBJ2-7|NA|TRBV24-1|few
CATSYEGSEQYF
TGTGCCACCAGTTATGAAGGGTCCGAGCAGTACTTC
>13|TRBJ1-1|NA|TRBV24-1|few
CATSDLEGKGAFF
TGTGCCACCAGTGATTTAGAAGGGAAAGGAGCTTTCTTT
>18|TRBJ1-2|NA|TRBV20-1|NA
CSARDWAGRLRTNYGYTF
TGCAGTGCTAGAGATTGGGCGGGGCGTCTCCGGACTAACTATGGCTACACCTTC
>13|TRBJ2-1|TRBD2|TRBV9|many
CASSVGGNNEQFF
TGTGCCAGCAGCGTGGGAGGGAACAATGAGCAGTTCTTC
>15|TRBJ2-1|NA|TRBV20-1|few
CSAPRGGYSYNEQFF
TGCAGTGCCCCACGCGGGGGCTACTCCTACAATGAGCAGTTCTTC
>12|TRBJ2-5|NA|TRBV6-5|NA
CASRTEQETQYF
TGTGCCAGCAGGACGGAACAAGAGACCCAGTACTTC
>15|TRBJ2-5|TRBD2|TRBV2|NA
CATTSLAGANNEQYF
TGTGCCACCACCTCGCTAGCGGGGGCTAACAATGAGCAGTACTTC
>14|TRBJ2-7|NA|TRBV6-6|few
CASRAVGGVYEQYF
TGTGCCAGCAGAGCTGTAGGGGGGGTCTACGAGCAGTACTTC
>14|TRBJ2-3|NA|TRBV4-2|few
CASSGRWGEDTQYF
TGTGCCAGCAGCGGGCGGTGGGGGGAAGATACGCAGTATTTT
>11|TRBJ2-7|NA|TRBV7-9|many
CASQSSYEQYF
TGTGCCAGCCAGAGCTCCTACGAGCAGTACTTC
>15|TRBJ2-3|TRBD1|TRBV7-4|many
CASSFRDRGPDTQYF
TGTGCCAGCAGCTTCCGGGACAGGGGGCCAGATACGCAGTATTTT
>19|TRBJ2-1|TRBD2|TRBV7-8|NA
CASSKTGTSGGFTYNEQFF
TGTGCCAGCAGCAAAACCGGGACTAGCGGGGGTTTCACCTACAATGAGCAGTTCTTC
>15|TRBJ2-1|NA|TRBV7-6|NA
CASSSRDTVYNEQFF
TGTGCCAGCAGCTCCCGGGACACCGTTTACAATGAGCAGTTCTTC
>14|TRBJ2-7|NA|TRBV12-3/TRBV12-4|NA
CASGPADPVNEQYF
TGTGCCAGCGGCCCTGCGGACCCTGTTAACGAGCAGTACTTC
>16|TRBJ2-5|TRBD2|TRBV7-2|NA
CASSESLAGNQETQYF
TGTGCCAGCTCGGAATCACTAGCGGGGAACCAAGAGACCCAGTACTTC
>13|TRBJ2-7|TRBD1|TRBV3-1|NA
CASTGQGTGEQYF
TGTGCCAGCACCGGACAGGGCACAGGCGAGCAGTACTTC
>16|TRBJ2-5|TRBD2|TRBV7-2|NA
CASSLVSGGAHNEQYF
TGTGCCAGCAGCTTAGTAAGCGGGGGGGCCCACAATGAGCAGTACTTC
>17|TRBJ2-1|NA|TRBV7-2|few
CASGLGGRRGGVSEQFF
TGTGCCAGCGGGTTGGGGGGGCGCCGCGGTGGGGTGAGTGAGCAGTTCTTC
>14|TRBJ1-1|NA|TRBV6-6|NA
CASSYSTGRSTFFF
TGTGCCAGCAGTTACTCAACAGGGCGTTCCACTTTTTTCTTT
>12|TRBJ2-5|NA|TRBV12-3/TRBV12-4|once
CASSPGPRWQYF
TGTGCCAGCAGTCCCGGACCAAGGTGGCAGTACTTC
>15|TRBJ2-3|NA|TRBV7-2|few
CASSLAGTKTDTQYF
TGTGCCAGCAGCTTAGCAGGGACAAAAACAGATACGCAGTATTTT
>14|TRBJ2-7|NA|TRBV14|NA
CASGPTGTSYEQYF
TGTGCCAGCGGACCCACCGGGACATCCTACGAGCAGTACTTC
>14|TRBJ2-7|NA|TRBV7-2|many
CASSLASGNSEQYF
TGTGCCAGCAGCTTAGCGTCAGGGAACTCCGAGCAGTACTTC
>16|TRBJ2-3|NA|TRBV12-3/TRBV12-4|NA
CASGFGSRGNTDAQYF
TGTGCCAGCGGTTTCGGTTCTAGAGGAAACACAGATGCGCAGTATTTT
>15|TRBJ1-4|TRBD1|TRBV4-1|many
CASSHGQAYNEKLFF
TGCGCCAGCAGCCACGGACAGGCCTATAATGAAAAACTGTTTTTT
>14|TRBJ2-3|NA|TRBV7-2|NA
CASQLSPGRDTQYF
TGTGCCAGTCAGCTTAGCCCCGGGCGAGATACGCAGTATTTT
>15|TRBJ2-3|NA|TRBV4-1|NA
CASSRALRRADTQYF
TGCGCCAGCAGCCGCGCACTAAGGAGGGCGGATACGCAGTATTTT
>12|TRBJ1-1|NA|TRBV6-2/TRBV6-3|many
CASTQGVTEAFF
TGTGCCAGCACCCAAGGAGTCACTGAAGCTTTCTTT
>16|TRBJ2-5|TRBD2|TRBV9|NA
CASSVGSGGNQETQYF
TGTGCCAGCAGCGTAGGTAGCGGGGGGAACCAAGAGACCCAGTACTTC
>15|TRBJ2-7|TRBD2|TRBV25-1|NA
CASSGRLAESYEQYF
TGTGCCAGCAGTGGGAGACTAGCGGAGTCCTACGAGCAGTACTTC
>18|TRBJ2-4|TRBD2|TRBV7-2|NA
CASSPAGLAGSGKNIQYF
TGTGCCAGCAGCCCGGCGGGACTAGCGGGGTCTGGCAAAAACATTCAGTACTTC
>14|TRBJ2-7|TRBD2|TRBV27|few
CASRSELAGVEQYF
TGTGCCAGCAGAAGTGAACTAGCGGGGGTAGAGCAGTACTTC
>17|TRBJ2-7|TRBD1|TRBV9|few
CASSVESRDSSYNEQYF
TGTGCCAGCAGCGTAGAATCCCGGGACAGCTCCTACAATGAGCAGTACTTC
>21|TRBJ2-6|NA|TRBV20-1|few
CSAMGGPPATSYVSGANVLTF
TGCAGTGCTATGGGGGGACCTCCCGCCACCTCGTACGTTTCTGGGGCCAACGTCCTGACTTTC
>15|TRBJ1-5|NA|TRBV2|NA
CASSGTENRNQPQHF
TGTGCCAGCAGTGGGACAGAGAACCGCAATCAGCCCCAGCATTTT
>12|TRBJ2-5|NA|TRBV29-1|NA
CSVILPHGTQYF
TGCAGCGTTATACTCCCTCATGGGACCCAGTACTTC
>14|TRBJ1-1|NA|TRBV6-5|NA
CVSRYQGANTEAFF
TGTGTCAGCAGATACCAGGGCGCGAACACTGAAGCTTTCTTT
>14|TRBJ1-4|NA|TRBV10-3|once
CAIRGGATNEKLFF
TGTGCCATCAGAGGGGGAGCAACTAATGAAAAACTGTTTTTT
>14|TRBJ2-2|NA|TRBV6-4|few
CTSSPSEDTGELFF
TGTACCAGCAGTCCCAGTGAGGACACCGGGGAGCTGTTTTTT
>17|TRBJ1-1|NA|TRBV6-5|once
CASSSTPGGGWDTEAFF
TGTGCCAGCAGTTCGACACCGGGCGGTGGTTGGGACACTGAAGCTTTCTTT
>12|TRBJ2-7|NA|TRBV20-1|NA
CSANDGGYEQYF
TGCAGTGCAAATGACGGAGGCTACGAGCAGTACTTC
>16|TRBJ2-1|NA|TRBV15|few
CATSRDDRSSYNEQFF
TGTGCCACCAGCAGAGATGACAGGAGCTCCTACAATGAGCAGTTCTTC
>16|TRBJ2-6|TRBD1|TRBV28|NA
CASSLFRGLGANVLTF
TGTGCCAGCAGTTTATTTAGGGGGCTGGGGGCCAACGTCCTGACTTTC
>15|TRBJ1-2|NA|TRBV20-1|few
CSASYLSRSYYGYTF
TGCAGTGCTAGTTATCTAAGCAGGTCTTACTATGGCTACACCTTC
>13|TRBJ1-5|NA|TRBV20-1|few
CSARGQGIQPQHF
TGCAGTGCTAGGGGGCAGGGGATCCAGCCCCAGCATTTT
>16|TRBJ1-4|TRBD1|TRBV30|once
CAWSVNPGTGVQKLFF
TGTGCCTGGAGTGTGAACCCCGGGACAGGGGTGCAAAAACTGTTTTTT
>14|TRBJ2-7|NA|TRBV12-3/TRBV12-4|many
CASSLVGSAYEQYF
TGTGCCAGCAGTTTAGTGGGTAGCGCCTACGAGCAGTACTTC
>13|TRBJ2-1|TRBD1|TRBV5-1|NA
CASNLGDRGEQFF
TGCGCCAGCAACTTGGGGGACAGGGGGGAGCAGTTCTTC